Listed here are 30 T cell receptor beta chains from one sample, sequenced in a study of blood T cells in healthy people across ages. A second about 7 to 11 cycle PCR used barcoded and J-beta primers. A single record per CDR3 protein comes from TCRdb applying MiXCR to the 5' RACE reads. Of over 950,000 distinct CDR3 sequences in the sample, roughly half were seen once. The source material was blood. These receptors were taken from a woman aged 55-70 years in good health.

V and J are TRBV12-3 or TRBV12-4 and TRBJ1-1, with D perhaps TRBD1 (5 bases). The V and J ends lost 3 bases and 5 bases respectively, with 16 bases between them. The CDR3 has 15 amino acids. The CDR3 loop reads CASSFAMGQATEAFF. The CDR3 region has the DNA TGTGCCAGCAGTTTTGCGATGGGGCAGGCGACTGAAGCTTTCTTT.

This chain links TRBV3-1 with TRBJ2-1, with TRBD2 matching over 9 bases. There are 16 residues in the CDR3. The V gene end was trimmed by 1 base and the J gene end by 7 bases; junction bases not matched to a gene: 8. Germline values: CDR1 LGHDT, CDR2 YNNKEL (reference sequence). CDR3 DNA: TGTGCCAGCAGCCAAGTTAGCGGGAGACCCAGGAATGAGCAGTTCTTC. Amino acids: CASSQVSGRPRNEQFF.

The count of this clonotype is one. The chain carries TRBV7-9 and TRBJ2-3; 10 bases are shared with TRBD1. V was clipped by 5 bases and J by 5 bases; unmatched bases: 13. CDR1 is SEHNR, CDR2 FQNEAQ, per germline (reference sequence). This CDR3 is 17 amino acids long. The CDR3: CASSPGQGTFRVDTQYF. Written as DNA, the CDR3 is TGTGCCAGCAGCCCGGGACAGGGGACGTTTCGGGTAGATACGCAGTATTTT.

The V call is TRBV28, the J call TRBJ2-7, with TRBD2 matching over 8 bases. TRBJ2-5 explains the end of the DNA better; the J call may be wrong. Germline CDR1 and CDR2: MDHEN and SYDVKM. The CDR3 contains 16 residues. CDR3: CASSTLPREGRKTQYF. The CDR3 DNA reads as TGTGCCAGCAGTACTCTTCCCCGGGAGGGCCGGAAGACCCAGTACTTC.

The V call is TRBV27, the J call TRBJ2-4, with 7 positions matching TRBD1. This CDR3 has 13 residues. CDR1 is MNHEY and CDR2 is SMNVEV in the germline V gene (reference sequence). Trimming took 7 bases from V and 9 from J; bases not matched to a gene: 9. CDR3 DNA sequence: TGTGCCAGCAACAAAAGGGGGCCGGGCATTCAGTACTTC. Its translation: CASNKRGPGIQYF.

The J gene is TRBJ2-7, the V gene TRBV6-1, with D uncertain. Germline V gene lookup returns CDR1 MNHNS and CDR2 SASEGT. V dropped 1 base and J dropped 0 bases, with 16 bases sitting between them. The CDR3 has 17 amino acids. The CDR3 spells CASSEEGEIRSSYEQYF. The CDR3 DNA follows: TGTGCCAGCAGTGAAGAAGGTGAGATTCGGAGCTCCTACGAGCAGTACTTC.

V is TRBV5-1 and J is TRBJ2-7; D may be TRBD2 (6 bases). Trimming took off 8 bases at V and 0 bases at J, with 24 bases between the two ends. The CDR3 sequence is 17 residues long. Germline V gives CDR1 SGHRS, CDR2 YFSETQ. The CDR3 DNA follows: TGCGCCAGTTGCCGGGGGATAGCGACCAGTATCTCCTACGAGCAGTACTTC. It translates to CASCRGIATSISYEQYF.

The chain has TRBV7-8 and TRBJ2-1; D uncertain. V was trimmed by 7 bases and J by 4 bases, leaving 14 bases between them. The CDR3 sequence is 14 residues long. In germline, CDR1 is SGHVS, CDR2 FQNEAQ. CDR3 sequence reads: CASTADQRYNEQFF. CDR3 DNA sequence: TGTGCCAGCACCGCGGACCAGCGATACAATGAGCAGTTCTTC.

This clonotype was seen once. V gene TRBV27 combines with J gene TRBJ1-1, with no clear D. The germline V gene has CDR1 MNHEY and CDR2 SMNVEV (reference sequence). The V gene lost 9 bases and the J gene lost 4 bases, with 15 bases spanning the gap. The CDR3 length is 13 residues. The CDR3 DNA follows: TGTGCCAGTGCCTTTGGGCTGGGCACTGAAGCTTTCTTT. Translation: CASAFGLGTEAFF.

This clonotype showed up just a few times. V gene TRBV11-2 combines with J gene TRBJ2-2; D unclear. Germline V gene sequence: CDR1 SGHAT, CDR2 FQNNGV. Between the trimmed V and J ends, which lost 2 bases and 0 bases, there was a span of 13 bases. This CDR3 region has 17 residues. The CDR3 DNA reads TGTGCCAGCAGCTTATCGAGATCCAGCGCGAACACCGGGGAGCTGTTTTTT. This encodes CASSLSRSSANTGELFF.

This clonotype was found a few times. The gene calls are TRBV20-1 and TRBJ1-2; D is uncertain. CDR3 size: 11 residues. Deletions cut 3 bases from V and 4 bases from J, with 6 bases between. Germline V gene lookup returns CDR1 DFQATT and CDR2 SNEGSKA (reference sequence). CDR3 DNA: TGCAGTGCTAGCAGGCCCTATGGCTACACCTTC. This codes for CSASRPYGYTF.

This clonotype has only a few counts. This sequence joins TRBV28 and TRBJ2-7, with TRBD1 as a possible D gene (5 bases). The V and J ends lost 6 bases and 3 bases respectively, with 12 bases between them. Germline V gene data show CDR1 as MDHEN and CDR2 as SYDVKM. CDR3 length: 13 amino acids. The CDR3 DNA sequence: TGTGCCAGCAGGAGTACAGGTCTCTACGAGCAGTACTTC. This translates into CASRSTGLYEQYF.

The chain joins TRBV5-1 to TRBJ1-1, with no clear D. The CDR3 has 13 amino acids. With 4 bases removed from V and 3 bases from J, the gap between germline ends came to 10 bases. The germline CDR1 and CDR2 sequences are SGHRS and YFSETQ. CDR3 bases: TGCGCCAGCAGCGTGGCCACGGACACTGAAGCTTTCTTT. It translates to CASSVATDTEAFF.

This clonotype was recorded a few times. For the CDR3, the DNA is TGTGCCAGCAGCCAAGATTCAGGACTAGCTTACAATGAGCAGTTCTTC. Its protein is CASSQDSGLAYNEQFF. The V call is TRBV4-2, the J call TRBJ2-1; TRBD2 agrees at 8 bases. The germline V gene has CDR1 LGHNA and CDR2 YNFKEQ. The CDR3 totals 16 residues. The ends lost 0 bases at V and 4 bases at J; junction bases unmatched: 5.

This clonotype was recorded at least ten times. The V and J genes are TRBV2 and TRBJ2-7; 8 bases map to TRBD1. J lost 6 bases, V lost 11 bases, and 12 bases had no gene match. The germline gives CDR1 SNHLY, CDR2 FYNNEI. CDR3 size: 13 residues. CDR3: CAGNRGSLREQYF. Written as DNA, the CDR3 is TGTGCCGGAAACAGGGGGTCGCTGCGCGAGCAGTACTTC.

The chain has TRBV5-1 and TRBJ2-1; D may be TRBD1 or TRBD2 (5 bases each). CDR3 length: 13 amino acids. Germline lookup yields CDR1 SGHRS and CDR2 YFSETQ. V was shortened by 5 bases and J by 9 bases, with 15 bases between the two germline ends. CDR3 in DNA: TGCGCCAGCAGTTTCGGGGACGCCCCTGAGCAGTTCTTC. It is translated as CASSFGDAPEQFF.

This clonotype was seen a handful of times. This sequence joins TRBV12-3 or TRBV12-4 and TRBJ2-7, with a weak D call TRBD1 (7 bases). Matching the DNA end better, TRBJ2-5 makes the J call doubtful. This CDR3 is 14 amino acids long. The CDR3 region has the DNA TGTGCCAGCAGTACCCAGGGGGGAATAGGGACCCAGTACTTC. This translates into CASSTQGGIGTQYF.

The chain employs TRBV28 and TRBJ1-1; a possible D gene is TRBD1 (5 bases). The CDR3 runs to 12 residues. The V gene's germline CDR1 is MDHEN and CDR2 SYDVKM. V lost 9 bases, J lost 7 bases, and 15 bases lay in between. The CDR3: CASADNGGEAFF. CDR3 nucleotides: TGTGCCAGTGCTGACAACGGGGGTGAAGCTTTCTTT. Looking up the rest from reference TRBV28 and TRBJ1-1 gives the full variable domain: DVKVTQSSRYLVKRTGEKVFLECVQDMDHENMFWYRQDPGLGLRLIYFSYDVKMKEKGDIPEGYSVSREKKERFSLILESASTNQTSMYLCASADNGGEAFFGQGTRLTVV.

The chain carries TRBV12-3 or TRBV12-4 and TRBJ2-3; D not resolved. The CDR3 is made up of 12 amino acids. The V and J ends lost 10 bases and 2 bases respectively, with 10 bases between them. The CDR3 here is CATRVDTDTQYF. The CDR3 DNA follows: TGTGCCACCAGAGTAGACACAGATACGCAGTATTTT.

This clonotype was counted many times. The rearrangement links TRBV29-1 to TRBJ1-2, with D possibly TRBD1 on 6 matching bases. Looked up from germline, CDR1 is SQVTM and CDR2 is ANQGSEA. Trimming left V 6 bases short and J 5 bases short, with 16 bases between. CDR3 length equals 13 residues. CDR3 DNA: TGCAGCGTGAGGGAAACAGGGACGTATGGCTACACCTTC. Protein: CSVRETGTYGYTF.

The chain has TRBV2 and TRBJ2-3; TRBD2 is a possible D gene (6 bases). There are 14 residues in the CDR3. The ends were cut back, 7 bases at V and 4 bases at J, with 15 bases in the middle. The germline gives CDR1 SNHLY, CDR2 FYNNEI. The CDR3 DNA is TGTGCCAGCATGGGTCGGGGGTTTGCAGATACGCAGTATTTT. It is translated as CASMGRGFADTQYF.

Here the CDR3 DNA reads TGTGCCAGCAGTCCAAGACTAGCTTGGGCAGATACGCAGTATTTT. Translating it yields CASSPRLAWADTQYF. The chain is built from TRBV12-3 or TRBV12-4 and TRBJ2-3, with 7 bases aligning to TRBD2. CDR3 length equals 15 residues. The ends lost 5 bases at V and 4 bases at J; junction bases unmatched: 9.

The rearrangement uses TRBV28 and TRBJ2-7, with D possibly being TRBD1 (6 bases). V was shortened by 4 bases and J by 1 base, with 11 bases between the two germline ends. CDR3 length equals 14 residues. Germline V CDR1 and CDR2: MDHEN, SYDVKM. This chain's CDR3 is CASSSETGSYEQYF. The CDR3 region has the DNA TGTGCCAGCAGTTCGGAGACAGGTTCCTACGAGCAGTACTTC.

V and J are TRBV4-1 and TRBJ2-5; the D gene is possibly TRBD1 (5 bases). Between the trimmed V and J ends, which lost 2 bases and 7 bases, there was a span of 14 bases. Germline assignment: CDR1 MGHRA and CDR2 YSYEKL. The CDR3 length is 14 residues. The DNA for the CDR3 is TGCGCCAGCAGCCAACCAGGGAAAGGGGTGACCCAGTACTTC. Translated: CASSQPGKGVTQYF.

This clonotype was counted many times. This rearrangement joins TRBV12-3 or TRBV12-4 to TRBJ2-1, with TRBD1 matching 9 bases. The length of the CDR3 is 17 residues. V gave up 2 bases and J gave up 6 bases; unmatched junction bases: 11. DNA for the CDR3: TGTGCCAGCAGTTTACGGACAGGGGTGGCGTGGGGCAATGAGCAGTTCTTC. Encoded protein: CASSLRTGVAWGNEQFF.

This chain connects TRBV28 to TRBJ2-1; D is unclear. Deletions cut 3 bases from V and 4 bases from J, with 19 bases between. The CDR3 sequence is 17 residues long. CDR1 MDHEN and CDR2 SYDVKM come from the germline V gene. The CDR3 here is CASSLTYSDATYNEQFF. The CDR3 nucleotides are TGTGCCAGCAGTTTGACGTATTCGGACGCAACTTACAATGAGCAGTTCTTC.

This clonotype was observed a handful of times. The chain combines TRBV4-1 with TRBJ2-3; possible D gene TRBD1, 6 bases. Germline values: CDR1 MGHRA, CDR2 YSYEKL. Trimming left V 1 base short and J 4 bases short, with 9 bases between. CDR3 length: 14 residues. The CDR3 DNA reads as TGCGCCAGCAGCCAAGGACAGGAAGCAGATACGCAGTATTTT. Residues: CASSQGQEADTQYF.

Only a few counts were recorded for this clonotype. The V call is TRBV4-1, the J call TRBJ2-6; 11 bases map to TRBD2. V gave up 2 bases and J gave up 0 bases; unmatched junction bases: 9. Germline V gene data show CDR1 as MGHRA and CDR2 as YSYEKL. The CDR3 covers 20 residues. Written as DNA, the CDR3 is TGCGCCAGCAGCCAATCATTGCTAGCGGGGGGAAGCTCTGGGGCCAACGTCCTGACTTTC. Translating it yields CASSQSLLAGGSSGANVLTF.

The V call is TRBV20-1, the J call TRBJ1-5; possibly TRBD1 for D (6 bases). Germline loops: CDR1 DFQATT, CDR2 SNEGSKA (reference sequence). The length of the CDR3 is 16 residues. Trimming took 2 bases from V and 3 from J, leaving 17 bases between them. This CDR3 reads CSARPSKGDTNQPQHF. CDR3 nucleotide sequence: TGCAGTGCTAGACCCTCAAAGGGGGATACCAATCAGCCCCAGCATTTT.

This clonotype was detected a few times. The V gene is TRBV24-1, the J gene TRBJ2-6, with 9 bases matching TRBD1. The length of the CDR3 is 18 residues. After removal of 2 bases from V and 3 bases from J, the junction contained 7 bases not matched to a gene. Germline V gives CDR1 KGHDR, CDR2 SFDVKD. The CDR3 loop is CATSDWTGDSFGANVLTF. CDR3 DNA sequence: TGTGCCACCAGTGATTGGACAGGGGACAGCTTTGGGGCCAACGTCCTGACTTTC.